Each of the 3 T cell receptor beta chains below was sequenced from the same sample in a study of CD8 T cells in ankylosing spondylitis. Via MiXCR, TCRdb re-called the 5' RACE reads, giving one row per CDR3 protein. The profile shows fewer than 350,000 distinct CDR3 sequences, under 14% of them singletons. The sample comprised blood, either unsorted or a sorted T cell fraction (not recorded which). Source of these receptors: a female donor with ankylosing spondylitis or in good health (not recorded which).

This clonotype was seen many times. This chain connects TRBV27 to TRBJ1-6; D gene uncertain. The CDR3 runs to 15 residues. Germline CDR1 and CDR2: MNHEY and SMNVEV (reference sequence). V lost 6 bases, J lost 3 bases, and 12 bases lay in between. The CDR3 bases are TGTGCCAGCAGCATTAGGTGGGACTATAATTCACCCCTCCACTTT. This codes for CASSIRWDYNSPLHF.

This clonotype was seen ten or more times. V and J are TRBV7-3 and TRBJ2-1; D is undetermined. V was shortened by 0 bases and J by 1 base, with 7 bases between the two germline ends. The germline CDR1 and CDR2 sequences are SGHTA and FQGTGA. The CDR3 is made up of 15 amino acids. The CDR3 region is CASSLTRTSYNEQFF. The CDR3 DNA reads TGTGCCAGCAGCTTAACCCGTACATCCTACAATGAGCAGTTCTTC. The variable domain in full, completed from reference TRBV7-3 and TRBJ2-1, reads GAGVSQTPSNKVTEKGKYVELRCDPISGHTALYWYRQSLGQGPEFLIYFQGTGAADDSGLPNDRFFAVRPEGSVSTLKIQRTERGDSAVYLCASSLTRTSYNEQFFGPGTRLTVL.

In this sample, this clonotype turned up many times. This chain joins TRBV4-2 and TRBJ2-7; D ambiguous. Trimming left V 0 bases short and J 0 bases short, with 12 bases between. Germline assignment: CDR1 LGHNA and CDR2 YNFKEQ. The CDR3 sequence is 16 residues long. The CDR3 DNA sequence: TGTGCCAGCAGCCAAGAAACGAGACACTCCTCCTACGAGCAGTACTTC. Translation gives CASSQETRHSSYEQYF.